A selection of T cell receptor beta chains follows, all from one sample in a study of cytomegalovirus exposure and HLA in healthy donors. TCRdb's copy holds only in-frame clones and misses some; the assay was immunoSEQ multiplex PCR. Its table lists 200,000 to 250,000 clones. Sequenced material: PBMCs. The receptors here all came from a woman aged 30 to 39 in good health and CMV-seropositive. Both conserved end residues are part of each CDR3. The order of the fields is J gene, V gene, D gene, CDR3 DNA, CDR3 protein. A D gene is named only where the DNA matches it firmly.

TRBJ1-1 | TRBV7-2 | NA | TGTGCCAGCAGCTTAAGCGCCTTTACGCCTATCCCTGAAGCTTTCTTT | CASSLSAFTPIPEAFF
TRBJ2-4 | TRBV15 | TRBD2 | TGTGCCACCAGCAGGCCCGGGACTAGCGGGAGGTCTAACATTCAGTACTTC | CATSRPGTSGRSNIQYF
TRBJ2-5 | TRBV4-1 | NA | TGCGCCAGCAGCCAAGGGGCCAACCGAGAGACCCAGTACTTC | CASSQGANRETQYF
TRBJ2-3 | TRBV7-2 | TRBD2 | TGTGCCAGCAGCTTAGGAGGTAGCGGGAGCACAGATACGCAGTATTTT | CASSLGGSGSTDTQYF
TRBJ1-1 | TRBV28 | TRBD1 | TGTGCCAGCAGTTCGCTCGGGGACCCGGGACAGGTAATTGGGAACACTGAAGCTTTCTTT | CASSSLGDPGQVIGNTEAFF
TRBJ2-2 | TRBV19 | TRBD1 | TGTGCCAGTAGTATGACCACCGGGACAGCGAACACCGGGGAGCTGTTTTTT | CASSMTTGTANTGELFF
TRBJ1-1 | TRBV6-5 | NA | TGTGCCAGCTCTCTTACGGGGGGCGGCACTGAAGCTTTCTTT | CASSLTGGGTEAFF
TRBJ2-1 | TRBV5-1 | NA | TGCGCCAGCAGCTTGACCTCGCCTGGGGCCACCTACAATGAGCAGTTCTTC | CASSLTSPGATYNEQFF
TRBJ1-5 | TRBV19 | NA | TGTGCCAGTAACCCACTGACAGGTGTTAATCAGCCCCAGCATTTT | CASNPLTGVNQPQHF
TRBJ1-5 | TRBV5-8 | NA | TGTGCCAGCAGCTTGACATATCAGCCCCAGCATTTT | CASSLTYQPQHF
TRBJ2-1 | TRBV5-4 | TRBD1 | TGTGCCAGCAGCTCACTGGGACAGGGGGGGCCCTACAATGAGCAGTTCTTC | CASSSLGQGGPYNEQFF
TRBJ2-4 | TRBV9 | TRBD1 | TGTGCCAGCAGCGGCTCTCCGGGACAGGGAATCAAAGCCAAAAACATTCAGTACTTC | CASSGSPGQGIKAKNIQYF
TRBJ2-1 | TRBV4-3 | TRBD2 | TGCGCCAGCAGCCAAGATTGGGCGGGAGGTTACAATGAGCAGTTCTTC | CASSQDWAGGYNEQFF
TRBJ2-7 | TRBV29-1 | NA | TGCAGCGCCGGACGGGAGTCCTACGAGCAGTACTTC | CSAGRESYEQYF
TRBJ2-1 | TRBV27 | TRBD2 | TGTGCCAGCAGTTTGAGGACTAGCGGGGGACTGAGCTCCTACAATGAGCAGTTCTTC | CASSLRTSGGLSSYNEQFF
TRBJ2-5 | TRBV9 | NA | TGTGCCAGCAGCGTAGTTGCGGGGGCCTATCAAGAGACCCAGTACTTC | CASSVVAGAYQETQYF
TRBJ1-5 | TRBV6-1 | TRBD1 | TGTGCCAGCAGTCCCGGGACAGTGAGTCAGCCCCAGCATTTT | CASSPGTVSQPQHF
TRBJ2-2 | TRBV2 | TRBD2 | TGTGCCAGCAGTGGGGACCTTCGGGCGGGAGCACGGAACACCGGGGAGCTGTTTTTT | CASSGDLRAGARNTGELFF
TRBJ2-7 | TRBV5-1 | TRBD1 | TGCGCCAGCAGCATGGGACAGGGCCACGAGCAGTACTTC | CASSMGQGHEQYF
TRBJ1-2 | TRBV6-5 | TRBD1 | TGTGCCAGCAGTTACCGAAGGGACAGGGTGGCCTATGGCTACACCTTC | CASSYRRDRVAYGYTF
TRBJ1-1 | TRBV5-4 | NA | TGTGCCAGCAGCTTGGCCCCCCTACAGGGACGAACTGAAGCTTTCTTT | CASSLAPLQGRTEAFF
TRBJ2-7 | TRBV28 | TRBD2 | TGTGCCAGCAGTTCGCTGGGGACTAGCGGCTACGAGCAGTACTTC | CASSSLGTSGYEQYF
TRBJ2-7 | TRBV25-1 | NA | TGTGCCAGCAGTGAATATGCAGGAAACTCCTACGAGCAGTACTTC | CASSEYAGNSYEQYF
TRBJ2-1 | TRBV4-2 | TRBD2 | TGTGCCAGCAGCCAAGTCGGCGGGAGCTCCTACAATGAGCAGTTCTTC | CASSQVGGSSYNEQFF
TRBJ2-7 | TRBV5-1 | TRBD2 | TGCGCCAGCAGCTTGGGCGGGGGGACCTGGAGCTCCTACGAGCAGTACTTC | CASSLGGGTWSSYEQYF
TRBJ2-1 | TRBV7-2 | NA | TGTGCCAGCAGCTTAGCGAGATCCAGCCTAGCCCGTGATGAGCAGTTCTTC | CASSLARSSLARDEQFF
TRBJ1-5 | TRBV5-4 | NA | TGTGCCAGCAGTCTGTGGGGCCAGGGGAATCAGCCCCAGCATTTT | CASSLWGQGNQPQHF
TRBJ1-5 | TRBV6-1 | NA | TGTGCCAGCAGAGCAGGGGATAGCAATCAGCCCCAGCATTTT | CASRAGDSNQPQHF
TRBJ1-1 | TRBV9 | NA | TGTGCCAGCAGCGAGGACAGACTGAACACTGAAGCTTTCTTT | CASSEDRLNTEAFF
TRBJ1-1 | TRBV18 | NA | TGTGCCAGCTCACCAAACGGGAACCCGGGGTTGAACACTGAAGCTTTCTTT | CASSPNGNPGLNTEAFF
TRBJ2-7 | TRBV6-1 | TRBD2 | TGTGCCAGCTTTAGCGGGAGGTACGAGCAGTACTTC | CASFSGRYEQYF